This T cell receptor beta chain came from a study of blood T cell repertoires in COVID-19. Across the whole study: In each case, the material was cDNA or gDNA derived from T cells, B-cell-depleted T cells, or PBMCs.

With regard to this clone: The junction does not match germline at one end; this may be a read error.

Clones were sequenced by immunoSEQ multiplex PCR, and TCRdb holds only the in-frame ones, with some missing. This sample has about 22,000 clones, with around 80% found just once. The sequencing input was peripheral blood. The sequence derives from a man aged 60 to 69 with active COVID-19.

The DNA for the CDR3 is TGTGCTAGCAGCTTGGACAGGGGCAGCTCCTACGAGCAGTACTTC. Residues: CASSLDRGSSYEQYF. The chain is built from TRBV7-7 and TRBJ2-7; TRBD1 agrees at 9 bases. Germline V lookup: CDR1 SSHAT, CDR2 FNYEAQ (reference sequence). The CDR3 runs 15 residues. The whole variable domain, remainder taken from reference TRBV7-7 and TRBJ2-7, is GAGVSQSPRYKVTKRGQDVTLRCDPISSHATLYWYQQALGQGPEFLTYFNYEAQPDKSGLPSDRFSAERPEGSISTLTIQRTEQRDSAMYRCASSLDRGSSYEQYFGPGTRLTVT.